A selection of T cell receptor beta chains follows, all from one sample in a study of blood T cell repertoires in COVID-19. Sequencing used immunoSEQ multiplex PCR; TCRdb keeps in-frame clones, though not all of them. In the table there are 80,000 to 100,000 clones, around 87% of which are singletons. Sequenced material: peripheral blood. Source of these receptors: a human donor in a cohort sampled during active COVID-19. Each CDR3 is given with its conserved first and last residue. Fields, in order: V gene, CDR3 length, J gene, CDR3 protein.

V: TRBV7-2; length: 15; J: TRBJ1-1; CDR3: CASSPRQGRRTEAFF
V: TRBV6-4; length: 15; J: TRBJ2-2; CDR3: CASRLLAGLTGELFF
V: TRBV6-5; length: 15; J: TRBJ2-7; CDR3: CASSYRRGFNYEQYF
V: TRBV5-1; length: 16; J: TRBJ2-5; CDR3: CASSRTSASYQETQYF
V: TRBV9; length: 15; J: TRBJ2-7; CDR3: CASSVAGDGSYEQYF
V: TRBV7-7; length: 14; J: TRBJ2-5; CDR3: CASSLAGVGETQYF
V: TRBV28; length: 15; J: TRBJ2-7; CDR3: CASSGGGISSYEQYF
V: TRBV24-1; length: 16; J: TRBJ2-3; CDR3: CATSDPRTGRTDTQYF
V: TRBV18; length: 16; J: TRBJ1-5; CDR3: CASSPTGAGSNQPQHF
V: TRBV3-1/TRBV3-2; length: 15; J: TRBJ2-1; CDR3: CASSPTSGSYNEQFF
V: TRBV19; length: 13; J: TRBJ1-5; CDR3: CASSSGYNQPQHF
V: TRBV11-3; length: 13; J: TRBJ2-7; CDR3: CASSLEGGYEQYF
V: TRBV19; length: 17; J: TRBJ2-3; CDR3: CASSPARREISTDTQYF